This entry lists 31 T cell receptor beta chains sequenced from one sample in a study of T-cell memory formation after mild COVID-19. One entry per CDR3 protein, called by TCRdb with MiXCR from the 5' RACE reads. The table shows more than 85,000 distinct CDR3 sequences, with roughly 10% occurring only once. Sequencing was performed on PBMCs or a T cell subset sorted from them (not recorded which). These TCRs come from a man aged 18 to 35 who had mild COVID-19 (a few samples of this study predate the infection). Cell type and time point are not known.

This clonotype has a handful of counts. The DNA for the CDR3 is TGCGCCAGCAGCTTGAGCCGGACAGGGACTAAAAGTCGCGAGCAGTTCTTC. It yields the protein CASSLSRTGTKSREQFF. This chain links TRBV5-1 with TRBJ2-1, with a possible D match to TRBD1 (8 bases). Between the trimmed V and J ends, which lost 1 base and 10 bases, there was a span of 24 bases. The CDR3 contains 17 residues. Per the germline V gene, CDR1 is SGHRS and CDR2 is YFSETQ.

The CDR3, as DNA: TGTGCCAGCAGCTTAGGACCGAGATACGAGCAGTACGTC. This gives the protein CASSLGPRYEQYV. V gene TRBV7-2 combines with J gene TRBJ2-7; D unresolved. There are 13 residues in the CDR3. V was pared by 1 base and J by 4 bases, with 8 bases between. The germline V gene has CDR1 SGHTA and CDR2 FQGNSA.

Ten or more counts support this clonotype. The chain links TRBV28 to TRBJ2-1; D is unclear. Trimming removed 1 base from V and 0 bases from J, with 10 bases in between. Looked up from germline, CDR1 is MDHEN and CDR2 is SYDVKM. The CDR3 is made up of 16 amino acids. In nucleotides, the CDR3 is TGTGCCAGCAGTTTATCCGGACCAAGCTCCTACAATGAGCAGTTCTTC. Residues: CASSLSGPSSYNEQFF.

The chain has TRBV5-1 and TRBJ2-1; 9 nucleotides agree with TRBD1. J gave up 4 bases and V 0 bases, and 5 bases lay outside the gene matches. The CDR3 runs 16 residues. Germline CDR1 is SGHRS and CDR2 is YFSETQ. The CDR3 bases are TGCGCCAGCAGCTTGGCCGGGACAGGGCTTTACAATGAGCAGTTCTTC. Translation gives CASSLAGTGLYNEQFF.

In its sample, this clonotype was seen a few times. This sequence joins TRBV29-1 and TRBJ2-7; tentatively, D is TRBD2 (8 bases). The V gene lost 3 bases and the J gene lost 2 bases, with 17 bases spanning the gap. This CDR3 region has 15 residues. The germline CDR1 and CDR2 sequences are SQVTM and ANQGSEA. CDR3 sequence (DNA): TGCAGCGTTGAGAAGCGGGGGACAGAAACCTACGAGCAGTACTTC. The encoded protein is CSVEKRGTETYEQYF.

The gene calls are TRBV23-1 and TRBJ2-7, with D hard to call. TRBV23-1 is an ORF, and what it does is uncertain. The CDR3 has 15 residues. Trimming stripped 2 bases from V and 4 bases from J, with 15 bases between. In nucleotides, the CDR3 is TGCGCCAGCAGTCAAAAGGCCCTCATGGTATACGAGCAGTACGTC. It encodes CASSQKALMVYEQYV.

This chain joins TRBV4-1 and TRBJ1-1; no reliable D call. V was cut by 0 bases and J by 6 bases, with 14 bases left in between. The CDR3 is made up of 15 amino acids. The germline gives CDR1 MGHRA, CDR2 YSYEKL. The CDR3 loop reads CASSQETFGYSEAFF. In nucleotides, the CDR3 is TGCGCCAGCAGCCAAGAAACGTTTGGGTACTCTGAAGCTTTCTTT.

This clonotype was counted between two and nine times. V is TRBV6-5 and J is TRBJ1-5; 10 bases align to TRBD1. The CDR3 totals 14 residues. After removal of 5 bases from V and 6 bases from J, the junction contained 4 bases not matched to a gene. Germline V lookup: CDR1 MNHEY, CDR2 SVGAGI. CDR3 DNA sequence: TGTGCCAGCAGTCCCGGGACAGGGGCTCAGCCCCAGCATTTT. Translating it yields CASSPGTGAQPQHF.

Concerning this clonotype itself: Given a much more abundant clone one base away, this may be a read error. This chain links TRBV7-2 with TRBJ2-3; no clear D. This CDR3 comprises 12 residues. CDR1 is SGHTA and CDR2 is FQGNSA in the germline V gene. With 3 bases removed from V and 5 bases from J, the gap between germline ends came to 6 bases. As DNA, the CDR3 is TGTGCCAGCAGCTTTGACGGAGATACGCAGTATTTT. Translating gives CASSFDGDTQYF.

The J gene is TRBJ2-7, the V gene TRBV21-1; the table assigns TRBD1, which was not confirmed against the DNA. TRBV21-1 is marked as a pseudogene. This CDR3 is built from 12 residues. The DNA of the CDR3 is TGTGCCAGCAGCAAGACAGGGAACGAGCAGTACGTC. Its protein is CASSKTGNEQYV.

The table lists this clonotype with a few counts. The chain employs TRBV4-1 and TRBJ1-6; D gene unclear. CDR1 and CDR2 from the germline V gene are MGHRA and YSYEKL. The ends were cut back, 4 bases at V and 7 bases at J, with 14 bases in the middle. CDR3 length equals 15 residues. The CDR3 sequence is CASSPSAGYNSPLHF. The CDR3 DNA reads as TGCGCCAGCAGCCCCTCGGCAGGATACAATTCACCCCTCCACTTT.

This clonotype was detected many times. DNA for the CDR3: TGTGCCAGCAGCCACGGGGGGTCTAGCACAGATACGCAGTATTTT. The encoded protein is CASSHGGSSTDTQYF. The J gene is TRBJ2-3, the V gene TRBV7-2; 7 nucleotides align to TRBD2. Germline V gene lookup returns CDR1 SGHTA and CDR2 FQGNSA. The CDR3 runs to 15 residues. After removal of 5 bases from V and 0 bases from J, the junction contained 5 bases not matched to a gene.

V is TRBV7-7 and J is TRBJ2-5; tentatively, D is TRBD1 (5 bases). The CDR3 length is 15 residues. The germline V and J ends were trimmed by 3 bases and 3 bases, with 14 bases remaining between them. The germline CDR1 and CDR2 sequences are SSHAT and FNYEAQ (reference sequence). CDR3 sequence reads: CASSLQGAPKETQYF. In DNA, the CDR3 is TGTGCCAGCAGCTTGCAGGGTGCCCCAAAAGAGACCCAGTACTTC. Looking up the rest from reference TRBV7-7 and TRBJ2-5 gives the full variable domain: GAGVSQSPRYKVTKRGQDVTLRCDPISSHATLYWYQQALGQGPEFLTYFNYEAQPDKSGLPSDRFSAERPEGSISTLTIQRTEQRDSAMYRCASSLQGAPKETQYFGPGTRLLVL.

The rearrangement uses TRBV7-9 and TRBJ1-1, with TRBD1 as a possible D gene (6 bases). Germline CDR1 is SEHNR and CDR2 is FQNEAQ (reference sequence). The V end lost 4 bases, the J end lost 0 bases, and 9 bases lay between the germline ends. This CDR3 is built from 14 residues. The CDR3 DNA reads TGTGCCAGCAGCTCATGGGACATGAACACTGAAGCTTTCTTT. Protein sequence: CASSSWDMNTEAFF.

This chain connects TRBV9 to TRBJ2-3; D unclear. The V end was cut by 0 bases, the J end by 5 bases, with 13 bases between. The length of the CDR3 is 15 residues. Germline V gene data show CDR1 as SGDLS and CDR2 as YYNGEE. CDR3 amino acids: CASSVDTRPQDTQYF. The CDR3 nucleotides read TGTGCCAGCAGCGTAGATACCCGACCCCAAGATACGCAGTATTTT.

The table lists this clonotype with a few counts. The chain uses TRBV29-1 and TRBJ1-1; no clear D gene. Germline CDR1 reads SQVTM; CDR2 reads ANQGSEA. The V end was cut by 5 bases, the J end by 2 bases, with 15 bases between. CDR3 size: 14 residues. This chain's CDR3 is CSVIPGRTNTEAFF. The CDR3 DNA reads as TGCAGCGTTATCCCGGGTCGTACTAACACTGAAGCTTTCTTT.

This clonotype was observed a handful of times. This chain links TRBV30 with TRBJ2-3; the match to TRBD1 covers 8 bases. The CDR3 loop spans 15 amino acids. The J segment lost 4 bases and the V segment lost 3 bases, leaving 9 bases of the junction unmatched. Germline CDR1 and CDR2: GTSNPN and SVGIG (reference sequence). CDR3 bases: TGTGCCTGGAGCAAGAGACAGGGGTTTTCAGATACGCAGTATTTT. It codes for CAWSKRQGFSDTQYF.

This chain links TRBV3-1 with TRBJ2-5, with 9 bases matching TRBD2. The CDR3 loop spans 15 amino acids. The V and J ends lost 6 bases and 5 bases, in that order; junction bases with no gene match: 10. Germline lookup yields CDR1 LGHDT and CDR2 YNNKEL (reference sequence). The CDR3: CASRFLAGGQETQYF. Here the CDR3 DNA reads TGTGCCAGCAGGTTCCTGGCGGGGGGGCAGGAGACCCAGTACTTC.

This clonotype has ten or more counts. The chain uses TRBV7-9 and TRBJ2-5, with 8 bases lining up with TRBD2. V was pared by 5 bases and J by 3 bases, with 8 bases of the junction left unmatched. The CDR3 is 15 amino acids. The germline V gene has CDR1 SEHNR and CDR2 FQNEAQ (reference sequence). The CDR3 coding sequence is TGTGCCAGCAGCCCAACGGGGGGGGCTAAAGAGACCCAGTACTTC. It codes for CASSPTGGAKETQYF.

This clonotype has only a few counts. V gene TRBV5-1 combines with J gene TRBJ2-2; TRBD1 might be the D (6 bases). The CDR3 is 14 amino acids. Germline CDR1 reads SGHRS; CDR2 reads YFSETQ. Trimming removed 2 bases from V and 6 bases from J, with 11 bases in between. CDR3 in amino acids: CASSLYGQSGELFF. The CDR3 DNA reads TGCGCCAGCAGCTTATACGGACAGTCCGGGGAGCTGTTTTTT.

The sample holds a few counts of this clonotype. The V gene is TRBV12-3 or TRBV12-4, the J gene TRBJ1-5, with D maybe TRBD1 (6 bases). The CDR3 is 13 amino acids. V was cut by 7 bases and J by 8 bases, with 15 bases left in between. The CDR3 coding sequence is TGTGCCAGCACGCTGGGGGGGCTGGAGCCCCAGCATTTT. It yields the protein CASTLGGLEPQHF.

This clonotype has more than one count but fewer than ten. This CDR3 is CASSILSEVNEQFF. The CDR3 DNA sequence: TGTGCCAGTAGTATACTTAGCGAAGTCAATGAGCAGTTCTTC. The chain is built from TRBV19 and TRBJ2-1, with a possible D match to TRBD2 (5 bases). CDR1 and CDR2 from the germline V gene are LNHDA and SQIVND (reference sequence). Trimming pared 2 bases from V and 6 bases from J, leaving 11 bases between. This CDR3 has 14 residues.

This clonotype has a count of ten or more. The chain combines TRBV7-7 with TRBJ2-2; 8 bases align to TRBD1. Germline assignment: CDR1 SSHAT and CDR2 FNYEAQ (reference sequence). Losses at the gene ends were 8 bases for V and 1 base for J; bases not matched to a gene: 6. The CDR3 is made up of 15 amino acids. As DNA, the CDR3 is TGTGCCAGCTCCCCGGGGACAGGGAACACCGGGGAGCTGTTTTTT. This encodes CASSPGTGNTGELFF.

This clonotype was seen a handful of times. This chain links TRBV7-6 with TRBJ2-5; 9 bases agree with TRBD1. Germline V lookup: CDR1 SGHVS, CDR2 FNYEAQ. This CDR3 has 16 amino acids. After removal of 5 bases from V and 4 bases from J, the junction contained 11 bases not matched to a gene. CDR3: CASSTRITGGGETQYF. DNA for the CDR3: TGTGCCAGCAGCACCCGAATTACAGGGGGCGGAGAGACCCAGTACTTC.

This clonotype was detected only a few times. V and J are TRBV25-1 and TRBJ1-1, with 8 bases identical to TRBD1. The CDR3 consists of 15 residues. In germline, CDR1 is MGHDK, CDR2 SYGVNS. V shed 0 bases and J 2 bases; nucleotides not matched to a gene: 2. The CDR3 loop is CASSEYGQGNTEAFF. The CDR3 coding sequence is TGTGCCAGCAGTGAATATGGACAGGGCAACACTGAAGCTTTCTTT.

This clonotype showed up many times. This chain connects TRBV4-1 to TRBJ1-4, with 10 bases that match TRBD1. Germline CDR1 and CDR2: MGHRA and YSYEKL. This CDR3 region has 16 residues. With V trimmed by 1 base and J by 6 bases, 5 bases remained unmatched. The CDR3 sequence is CASSQVLGTGDEKLFF. In DNA, the CDR3 is TGCGCCAGCAGCCAAGTGCTCGGGACAGGGGATGAAAAACTGTTTTTT.

This clonotype was counted between two and nine times. This chain uses TRBV29-1 with TRBJ1-1; D possibly corresponds to TRBD1 (5 bases). The germline V gene encodes CDR1 SQVTM and CDR2 ANQGSEA. V dropped 1 base and J dropped 0 bases, with 9 bases sitting between them. The CDR3 runs 14 residues. CDR3 bases: TGCAGCGTTGAAGCGGGGGTTATGAACACTGAAGCTTTCTTT. Translating gives CSVEAGVMNTEAFF.

This clonotype was recorded a few times. The chain carries TRBV28 and TRBJ2-7; no reliable D call. V dropped 6 bases and J dropped 3 bases, with 6 bases sitting between them. From germline, CDR1 is MDHEN and CDR2 SYDVKM. CDR3 length equals 11 residues. The CDR3, as DNA: TGTGCCAGCAGCGCTAACTACGAGCAGTACGTC. It translates to CASSANYEQYV.

There are a few counts of this clonotype. The chain combines TRBV10-3 with TRBJ2-7; 7 positions match TRBD1. The CDR3 sequence is 15 residues long. CDR1 ENHRY and CDR2 SYGVKD come from the germline V gene. V shed 0 bases and J 3 bases; nucleotides not matched to a gene: 5. CDR3 sequence reads: CAISESKTGSYEQYF. The CDR3 DNA reads as TGTGCCATCAGTGAGTCCAAGACAGGGAGCTACGAGCAGTACTTC.

This clonotype was seen a handful of times. The chain links TRBV29-1 to TRBJ2-1; tentative D call: TRBD1 (6 bases). Germline V gene data show CDR1 as SQVTM and CDR2 as ANQGSEA. The V end was cut by 6 bases, the J end by 0 bases, with 12 bases between. The CDR3 extends over 14 amino acids. The CDR3 DNA is TGCAGCGTAACCGGGACAAGCTCCTACAATGAGCAGTTCTTC. Its translation is CSVTGTSSYNEQFF.

This clonotype has a handful of counts. The CDR3 nucleotides are TGCGCCAGCAGCCAAGATCCCGCTCCTAACTATGGCTACACCTTC. It specifies CASSQDPAPNYGYTF. The chain recombines TRBV4-1 with TRBJ1-2; D gene ambiguous. Looked up from germline, CDR1 is MGHRA and CDR2 is YSYEKL. The length of the CDR3 is 15 residues. V was cut by 0 bases and J by 0 bases, with 8 bases left in between.